Following are 20 T cell receptor beta chains from one sample sequenced in a study of cytomegalovirus exposure and HLA in healthy donors. The PCR had 60 Vbeta and 13 Jbeta primers. Repertoires were generated with immunoSEQ multiplex PCR, while TCRdb's copy carries only in-frame clones and drops some. Its table records 130,000 or so clones. The sample taken for sequencing was PBMCs. All receptors derive from a woman aged 40 to 55 in good health and CMV-seronegative.

The J gene is TRBJ2-3, the V gene TRBV7-2, with a weak D call TRBD2 (7 bases). In germline, CDR1 is SGHTA, CDR2 FQGNSA. Trimming took 5 bases from V and 6 from J, leaving 18 bases between them. The CDR3 spans 15 residues. In DNA form, the CDR3 reads TGTGCCAGCAGCCTCCCAGTGGGGGGGCGGGATACGCAGTATTTT. Translated: CASSLPVGGRDTQYF.

This sequence joins TRBV7-2 and TRBJ1-5; TRBD1 might be the D (6 bases). The CDR3 is 15 residues long. V was cut by 0 bases and J by 4 bases, with 10 bases left in between. Germline assignment: CDR1 SGHTA and CDR2 FQGNSA. This chain's CDR3 is CASSLAAQGNQPQHF. For the CDR3, the DNA is TGTGCCAGCAGCTTAGCGGCGCAGGGGAATCAGCCCCAGCATTTT.

The V gene is TRBV5-1, the J gene TRBJ2-7; 11 nucleotides match TRBD1. Germline-derived CDR1 and CDR2 are SGHRS and YFSETQ. With V trimmed by 2 bases and J by 2 bases, 6 bases remained unmatched. The CDR3 has 16 amino acids. The CDR3 is CASSFEPGQGAYEQYF. In nucleotides, the CDR3 is TGCGCCAGCAGCTTCGAACCGGGACAGGGGGCCTACGAGCAGTACTTC.

This rearrangement joins TRBV29-1 to TRBJ1-4, with 8 bases fitting TRBD1. Losses at the gene ends were 6 bases for V and 7 bases for J; bases not matched to a gene: 7. The CDR3 loop spans 13 amino acids. The V gene's germline CDR1 is SQVTM and CDR2 ANQGSEA. The CDR3, as DNA: TGCAGCGTGTACAGGGGGGCGGGTGAAAAACTGTTTTTT. This codes for CSVYRGAGEKLFF. Variable domain in full (rest from reference TRBV29-1 and TRBJ1-4): SAVISQKPSRDICQRGTSLTIQCQVDSQVTMMFWYRQQPGQSLTLIATANQGSEATYESGFVIDKFPISRPNLTFSTLTVSNMSPEDSSIYLCSVYRGAGEKLFFGSGTQLSVL.

V usage is TRBV4-3 and J usage is TRBJ2-7; TRBD1 matches 11 bases. Germline values: CDR1 LGHNA, CDR2 YSLEER. This CDR3 has 15 amino acids. V shed 3 bases, J shed 3 bases, and the junction held 4 bases outside the gene matches. The CDR3 DNA sequence: TGCGCCAGCAGCCAGTGGGACAGGGGGTACTACGAGCAGTACTTC. Amino acids: CASSQWDRGYYEQYF.

The chain carries TRBV19 and TRBJ1-2; TRBD1 agrees at 8 bases. The junction had 12 bases not matched to a gene; V was cut back by 4 bases and J by 8 bases. In germline, CDR1 is LNHDA, CDR2 SQIVND (reference sequence). This CDR3 is built from 15 residues. This CDR3 reads CASSNRDRSLEGYTF. In DNA, the CDR3 is TGTGCCAGTAGTAACAGGGACAGGTCCCTGGAGGGCTACACCTTC.

V is TRBV19 and J is TRBJ2-2; 8 bases agree with TRBD1. Trimming cost V 1 base and J 5 bases; bases outside gene matches: 6. CDR1 is LNHDA, CDR2 SQIVND, per germline (reference sequence). This CDR3 has 16 amino acids. Written as DNA, the CDR3 is TGTGCCAGTAGTATAGGGAGACAGGGGCGGACCGGGGAGCTGTTTTTT. Translated, it gives CASSIGRQGRTGELFF. The full variable domain, in which reference TRBV19 and TRBJ2-2 provide the parts outside the CDR3, is DGGITQSPKYLFRKEGQNVTLSCEQNLNHDAMYWYRQDPGQGLRLIYYSQIVNDFQKGDIAEGYSVSREKKESFPLTVTSAQKNPTAFYLCASSIGRQGRTGELFFGEGSRLTVL.

This clone shows up as medium-sized by frequency. This chain links TRBV2 with TRBJ2-7, with 9 nucleotides matching TRBD2. V dropped 8 bases and J dropped 3; count of bases not matched to a gene: 11. Germline CDR1 SNHLY, CDR2 FYNNEI. The CDR3 runs 15 residues. The DNA of the CDR3 is TGTGCCAGCTGGTTAGGGGTAGCGGGGGTCTACGAGCAGTACGTC. It is translated as CASWLGVAGVYEQYV.

The CDR3, as DNA: TGCGCCAGCAGTGAGTCCCAGGGCACAGATACGCAGTATTTT. Protein sequence: CASSESQGTDTQYF. The chain joins TRBV10-2 to TRBJ2-3; no clear D. The germline V gene has CDR1 WSHSY and CDR2 SAAADI. The CDR3 is 14 amino acids. With 0 bases removed from V and 1 base from J, the gap between germline ends came to 5 bases.

The chain links TRBV7-3 to TRBJ2-3, with 9 positions matching TRBD2. The CDR3 has 14 amino acids. The ends lost 8 bases at V and 1 base at J; junction bases unmatched: 4. CDR1 is SGHTA and CDR2 is FQGTGA in the germline V gene. The CDR3 protein is CASGAGGRTDTQYF. CDR3 in DNA: TGTGCCAGCGGAGCGGGGGGTCGCACAGATACGCAGTATTTT.

The chain uses TRBV11-2 and TRBJ1-5; 8 nucleotides line up with TRBD1. This CDR3 has 16 residues. Unmatched junction bases numbered 6, after V lost 5 bases and J lost 0 bases. Germline assignment: CDR1 SGHAT and CDR2 FQNNGV. In DNA form, the CDR3 reads TGTGCCAGCAGCCCCCGGACAGGGAATAGCAATCAGCCCCAGCATTTT. This encodes CASSPRTGNSNQPQHF.

The J gene is TRBJ1-3, the V gene TRBV6-5; D possibly corresponds to TRBD1 (6 bases). Germline V lookup: CDR1 MNHEY, CDR2 SVGAGI. CDR3 length: 16 residues. V was trimmed by 4 bases and J by 4 bases, leaving 17 bases between them. CDR3 nucleotides: TGTGCCAGCAGTTGGGTGGACAGTCGATCCGGAAACACCATATATTTT. Translation gives CASSWVDSRSGNTIYF.

The chain has TRBV4-3 and TRBJ2-2, with 7 bases that match TRBD1. CDR3 size: 17 residues. Trimming took 4 bases from V and 6 from J; bases not matched to a gene: 14. Per the germline V gene, CDR1 is LGHNA and CDR2 is YSLEER. The CDR3 coding sequence is TGCGCCAGCAGCCCCCGGGGCGCAGGGGGAAGGGCCGGGGAGCTGTTTTTT. This translates into CASSPRGAGGRAGELFF.

The chain recombines TRBV11-2 with TRBJ2-2, with 12 bases matching TRBD2. CDR3 length equals 15 residues. The V gene end was trimmed by 5 bases and the J gene end by 5 bases; junction bases not matched to a gene: 3. CDR1 is SGHAT and CDR2 is FQNNGV in the germline V gene. CDR3 sequence: CASSQTSGGTGELFF. The DNA of the CDR3 is TGTGCCAGCAGCCAGACTAGCGGGGGAACCGGGGAGCTGTTTTTT.

This sequence joins TRBV9 and TRBJ2-3, with D possibly TRBD2 on 7 matching bases. Per germline, CDR1 SGDLS and CDR2 YYNGEE. V lost 0 bases, J lost 7 bases, and 15 bases lay in between. This CDR3 is built from 15 residues. CDR3 nucleotides: TGTGCCAGCAGCGTAGACGGGGGGCTCGGGAATACGCAGTATTTT. Amino acid sequence: CASSVDGGLGNTQYF.

J is TRBJ1-6 and V is TRBV28, with D possibly matching TRBD1 (5 bases). V gave up 6 bases and J gave up 5 bases, with 23 bases separating them. The CDR3 loop spans 18 amino acids. Per germline, CDR1 MDHEN and CDR2 SYDVKM. CDR3 sequence reads: CASSTPEGRRINNSPLHF. The CDR3 DNA is TGTGCCAGCAGCACCCCGGAGGGACGAAGGATTAATAATTCACCCCTCCACTTT.

This sequence joins TRBV11-2 and TRBJ2-2; D remains ambiguous. V lost 1 base and J 6 bases, leaving 9 bases between the germline ends. The CDR3 length is 14 residues. CDR1 is SGHAT, CDR2 FQNNGV, per germline. The CDR3 here is CASSLGRQAGELFF. The CDR3 DNA is TGTGCCAGCAGCTTAGGTCGGCAGGCCGGGGAGCTGTTTTTT.

The CDR3 sequence is CASSLVVQRGQETQYF. For the CDR3, the DNA is TGCGCCAGCAGCTTGGTCGTCCAGCGGGGGCAAGAGACCCAGTACTTC. The chain joins TRBV5-1 to TRBJ2-5; 8 bases map to TRBD2. Germline V gene sequence: CDR1 SGHRS, CDR2 YFSETQ. J lost 2 bases, V lost 0 bases, and 6 bases had no gene match. The CDR3 extends over 16 amino acids.

This chain links TRBV7-3 with TRBJ2-3; TRBD1 matches at 9 bases. V was clipped by 5 bases and J by 3 bases; unmatched bases: 3. Germline values: CDR1 SGHTA, CDR2 FQGTGA. The length of the CDR3 is 14 residues. CDR3: CASSRDRVTDTQYF. CDR3 nucleotide sequence: TGTGCCAGCAGCCGGGACAGGGTAACAGATACGCAGTATTTT.

This chain links TRBV6-1 with TRBJ1-2; D unclear. The CDR3 has 13 residues. Trimming cost V 8 bases and J 5 bases, with 15 bases left between them. CDR1 is MNHNS and CDR2 is SASEGT in the germline V gene. The CDR3 here is CASRPLGIYGYTF. The CDR3 nucleotides read TGTGCCAGCCGACCACTCGGGATATATGGCTACACCTTC.